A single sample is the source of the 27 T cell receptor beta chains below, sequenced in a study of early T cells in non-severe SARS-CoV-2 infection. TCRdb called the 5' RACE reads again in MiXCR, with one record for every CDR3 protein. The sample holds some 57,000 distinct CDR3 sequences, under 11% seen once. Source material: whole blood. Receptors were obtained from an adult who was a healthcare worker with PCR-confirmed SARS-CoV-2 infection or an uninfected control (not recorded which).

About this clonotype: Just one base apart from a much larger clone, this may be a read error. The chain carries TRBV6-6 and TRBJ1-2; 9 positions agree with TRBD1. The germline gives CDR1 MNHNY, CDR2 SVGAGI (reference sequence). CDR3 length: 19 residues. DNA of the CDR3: TGTACCAGCAGACCCCTGAGGACAGGGGAAAAGGAGTACTTCTATGGCTACACCTTC. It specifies CTSRPLRTGEKEYFYGYTF.

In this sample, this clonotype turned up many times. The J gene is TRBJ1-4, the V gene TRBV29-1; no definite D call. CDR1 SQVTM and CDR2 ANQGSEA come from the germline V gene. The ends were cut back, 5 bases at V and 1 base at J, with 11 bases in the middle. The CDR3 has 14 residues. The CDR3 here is CSVSKGGTNEKLFF. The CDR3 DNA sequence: TGCAGCGTTTCGAAGGGAGGAACTAATGAAAAACTGTTTTTT.

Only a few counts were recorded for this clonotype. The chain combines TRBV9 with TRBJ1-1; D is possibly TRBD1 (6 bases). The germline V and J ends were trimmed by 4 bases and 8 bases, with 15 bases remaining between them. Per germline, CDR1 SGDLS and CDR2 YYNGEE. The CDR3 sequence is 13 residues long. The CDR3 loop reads CASSIRQEAEAFF. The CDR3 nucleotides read TGTGCCAGCAGCATACGACAGGAGGCCGAAGCTTTCTTT.

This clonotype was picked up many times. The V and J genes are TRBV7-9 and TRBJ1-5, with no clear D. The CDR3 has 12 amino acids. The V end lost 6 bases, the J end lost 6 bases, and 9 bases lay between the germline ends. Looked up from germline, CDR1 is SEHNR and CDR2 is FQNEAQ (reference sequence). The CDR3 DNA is TGTGCCAGCAGTACGGATGGTCAGCCCCAGCATTTT. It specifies CASSTDGQPQHF. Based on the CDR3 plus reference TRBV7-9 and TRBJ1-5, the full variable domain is DTGVSQNPRHKITKRGQNVTFRCDPISEHNRLYWYRQTLGQGPEFLTYFQNEAQLEKSRLLSDRFSAERPKGSFSTLEIQRTEQGDSAMYLCASSTDGQPQHFGDGTRLSIL.

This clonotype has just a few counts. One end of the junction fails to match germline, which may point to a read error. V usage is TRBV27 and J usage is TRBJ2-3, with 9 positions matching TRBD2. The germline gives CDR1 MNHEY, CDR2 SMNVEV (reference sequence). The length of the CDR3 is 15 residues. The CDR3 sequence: CASSSSGIRTNTQYF. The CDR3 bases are TGTGCCAGCAGCTCTAGCGGGATTCGCACAAATACGCAGTATTTT.

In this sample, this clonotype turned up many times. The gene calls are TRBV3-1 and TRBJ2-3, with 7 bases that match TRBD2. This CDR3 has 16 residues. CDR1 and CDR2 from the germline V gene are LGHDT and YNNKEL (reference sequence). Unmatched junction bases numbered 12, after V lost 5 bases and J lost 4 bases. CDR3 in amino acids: CASSDLERGSSDTQYF. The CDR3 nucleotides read TGTGCCAGCAGCGATTTGGAGCGGGGATCCTCAGATACGCAGTATTTT.

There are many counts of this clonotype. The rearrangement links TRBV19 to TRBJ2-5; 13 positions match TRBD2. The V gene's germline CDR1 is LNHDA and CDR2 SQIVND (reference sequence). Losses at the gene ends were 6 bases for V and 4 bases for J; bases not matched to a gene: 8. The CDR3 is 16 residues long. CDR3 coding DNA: TGTGCCAGTAGCGGACTAGCGGGAGCTTGGGGAGAGACCCAGTACTTC. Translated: CASSGLAGAWGETQYF.

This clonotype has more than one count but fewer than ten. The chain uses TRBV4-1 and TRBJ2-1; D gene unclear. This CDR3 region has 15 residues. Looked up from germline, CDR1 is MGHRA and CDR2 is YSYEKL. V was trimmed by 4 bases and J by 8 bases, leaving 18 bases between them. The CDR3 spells CASSPVTNCCDEQFF. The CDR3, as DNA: TGCGCCAGCAGCCCGGTGACAAACTGCTGCGATGAGCAGTTCTTC.

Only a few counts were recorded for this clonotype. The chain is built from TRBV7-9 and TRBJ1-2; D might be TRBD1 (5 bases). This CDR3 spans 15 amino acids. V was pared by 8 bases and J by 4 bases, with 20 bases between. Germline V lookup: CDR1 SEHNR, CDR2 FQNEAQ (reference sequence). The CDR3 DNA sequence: TGTGCCAGCCGGACGCAGGCAGGGATCGGCTATGGCTACACCTTC. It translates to CASRTQAGIGYGYTF.

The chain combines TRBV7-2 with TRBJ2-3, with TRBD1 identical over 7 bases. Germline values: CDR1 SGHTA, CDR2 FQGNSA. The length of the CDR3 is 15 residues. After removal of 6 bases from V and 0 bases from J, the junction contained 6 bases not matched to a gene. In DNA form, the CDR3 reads TGTGCCAGCAGAAAACAGGGGCTTAGCACAGATACGCAGTATTTT. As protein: CASRKQGLSTDTQYF.

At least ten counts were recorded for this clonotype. CDR3 DNA sequence: TGTGCCAGCAGCTTGGGAGGGGTGCCAAATTCACCCCTCCACTTT. Translated: CASSLGGVPNSPLHF. The V gene is TRBV5-5, the J gene TRBJ1-6, with D possibly matching TRBD1 (5 bases). This CDR3 has 15 residues. From germline, CDR1 is SGHKS and CDR2 YYEKEE (reference sequence). V was shortened by 0 bases and J by 7 bases, with 11 bases between the two germline ends.

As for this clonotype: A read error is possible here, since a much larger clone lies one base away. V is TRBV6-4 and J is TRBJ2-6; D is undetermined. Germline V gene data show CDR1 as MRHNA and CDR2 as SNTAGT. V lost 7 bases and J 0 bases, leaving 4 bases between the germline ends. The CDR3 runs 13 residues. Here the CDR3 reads CASKNSGANVLTF. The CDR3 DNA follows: TGTGCCAGCAAGAACTCTGGGGCCAACGTCCTGACTTTC.

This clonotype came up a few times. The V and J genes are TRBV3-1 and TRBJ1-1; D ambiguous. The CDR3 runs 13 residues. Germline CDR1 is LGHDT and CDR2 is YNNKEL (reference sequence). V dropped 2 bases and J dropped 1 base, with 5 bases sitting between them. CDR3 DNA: TGTGCCAGCAGCCAACGGGAGAACACTGAAGCTTTCTTT. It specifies CASSQRENTEAFF.

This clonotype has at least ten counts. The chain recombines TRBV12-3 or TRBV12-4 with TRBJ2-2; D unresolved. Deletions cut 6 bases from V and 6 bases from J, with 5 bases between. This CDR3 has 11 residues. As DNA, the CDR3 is TGTGCCAGCAGGTCGGCCGGGGAGCTGTTTTTT. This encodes CASRSAGELFF.

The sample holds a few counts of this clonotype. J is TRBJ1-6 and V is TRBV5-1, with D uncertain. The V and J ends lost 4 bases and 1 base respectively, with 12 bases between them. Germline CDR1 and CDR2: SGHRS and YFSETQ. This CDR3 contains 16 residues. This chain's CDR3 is CASSPSIRSYNSPLHF. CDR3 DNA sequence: TGCGCCAGCAGCCCAAGCATAAGATCCTATAATTCACCCCTCCACTTT.

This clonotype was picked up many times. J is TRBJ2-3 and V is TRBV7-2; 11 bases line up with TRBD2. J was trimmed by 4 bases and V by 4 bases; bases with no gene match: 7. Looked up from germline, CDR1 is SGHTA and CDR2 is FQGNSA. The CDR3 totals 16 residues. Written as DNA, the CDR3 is TGTGCCAGCAGCTCAACTAGCGGGGGAGGGGCAGATACGCAGTATTTT. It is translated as CASSSTSGGGADTQYF.

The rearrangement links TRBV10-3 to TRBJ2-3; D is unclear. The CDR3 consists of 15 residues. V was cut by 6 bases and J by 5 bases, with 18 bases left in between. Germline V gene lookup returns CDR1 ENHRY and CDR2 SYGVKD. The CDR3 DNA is TGTGCCATCAGCTCTCCGCCCACCTGGGGAGATACGCAGTATTTT. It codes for CAISSPPTWGDTQYF.

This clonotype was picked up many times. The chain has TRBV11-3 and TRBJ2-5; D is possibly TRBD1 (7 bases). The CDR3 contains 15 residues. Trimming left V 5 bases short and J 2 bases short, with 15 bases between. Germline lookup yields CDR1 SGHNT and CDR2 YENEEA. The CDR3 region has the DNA TGTGCCAGCAGCCGGAGGGCAGGGGGACAAGAGACCCAGTACTTC. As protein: CASSRRAGGQETQYF.

The CDR3 sequence: CASTVGWWQGGNEQYF. The CDR3 DNA sequence: TGTGCCAGCACCGTAGGTTGGTGGCAGGGGGGAAACGAGCAGTACTTC. This rearrangement joins TRBV12-3 or TRBV12-4 to TRBJ2-7; a possible D gene is TRBD1 (7 bases). The CDR3 totals 16 residues. The V end was cut by 7 bases, the J end by 5 bases, with 24 bases between.

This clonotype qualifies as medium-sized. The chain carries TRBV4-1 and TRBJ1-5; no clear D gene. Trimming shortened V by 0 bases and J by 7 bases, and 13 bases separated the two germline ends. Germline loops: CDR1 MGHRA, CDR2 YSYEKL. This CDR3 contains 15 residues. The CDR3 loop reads CASSQERGISQPQHF. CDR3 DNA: TGCGCCAGCAGCCAAGAGCGCGGAATTAGCCAGCCCCAGCATTTT.

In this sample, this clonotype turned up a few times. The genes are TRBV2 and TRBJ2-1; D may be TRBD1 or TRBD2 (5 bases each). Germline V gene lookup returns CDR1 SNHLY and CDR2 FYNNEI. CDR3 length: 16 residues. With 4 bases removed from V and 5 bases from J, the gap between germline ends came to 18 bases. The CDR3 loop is CASSVAGAGTHNEQFF. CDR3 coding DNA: TGTGCCAGCAGTGTAGCCGGGGCAGGAACCCACAATGAGCAGTTCTTC.

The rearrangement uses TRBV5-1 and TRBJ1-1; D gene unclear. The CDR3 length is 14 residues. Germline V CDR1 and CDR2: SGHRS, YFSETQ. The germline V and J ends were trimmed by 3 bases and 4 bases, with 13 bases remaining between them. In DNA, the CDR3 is TGCGCCAGCAGCTCGACCGGACGGCTCACTGAAGCTTTCTTT. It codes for CASSSTGRLTEAFF.

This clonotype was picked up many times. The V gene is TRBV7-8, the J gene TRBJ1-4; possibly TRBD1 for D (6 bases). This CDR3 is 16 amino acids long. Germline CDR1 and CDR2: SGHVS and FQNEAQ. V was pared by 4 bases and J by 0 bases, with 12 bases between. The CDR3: CASSSQGAATNEKLFF. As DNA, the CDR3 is TGTGCCAGCAGCTCACAGGGCGCCGCAACTAATGAAAAACTGTTTTTT. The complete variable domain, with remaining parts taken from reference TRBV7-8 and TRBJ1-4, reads GAGVSQSPRYKVAKRGQDVALRCDPISGHVSLFWYQQALGQGPEFLTYFQNEAQLDKSGLPSDRFFAERPEGSVSTLKIQRTQQEDSAVYLCASSSQGAATNEKLFFGSGTQLSVL.

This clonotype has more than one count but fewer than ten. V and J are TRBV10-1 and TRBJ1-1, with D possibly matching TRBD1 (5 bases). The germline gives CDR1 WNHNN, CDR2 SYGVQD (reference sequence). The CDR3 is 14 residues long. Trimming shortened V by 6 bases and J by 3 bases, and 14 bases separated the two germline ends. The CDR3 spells CASRKYVGDTEAFF. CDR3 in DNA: TGCGCCAGCAGGAAATATGTGGGGGACACTGAAGCTTTCTTT.

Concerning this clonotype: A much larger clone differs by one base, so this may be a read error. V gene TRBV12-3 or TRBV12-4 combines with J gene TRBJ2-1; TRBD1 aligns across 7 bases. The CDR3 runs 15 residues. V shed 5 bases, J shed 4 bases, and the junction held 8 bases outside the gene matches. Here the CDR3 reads CASSMDRMEYNEQFF. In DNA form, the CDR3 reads TGTGCCAGCAGTATGGACAGGATGGAGTACAATGAGCAGTTCTTC.

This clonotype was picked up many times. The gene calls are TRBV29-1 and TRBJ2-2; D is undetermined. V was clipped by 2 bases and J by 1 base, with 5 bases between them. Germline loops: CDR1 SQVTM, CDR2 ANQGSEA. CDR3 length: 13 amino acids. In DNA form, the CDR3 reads TGCAGCGTTGAACTGGAGAACACCGGGGAGCTGTTTTTT. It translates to CSVELENTGELFF.

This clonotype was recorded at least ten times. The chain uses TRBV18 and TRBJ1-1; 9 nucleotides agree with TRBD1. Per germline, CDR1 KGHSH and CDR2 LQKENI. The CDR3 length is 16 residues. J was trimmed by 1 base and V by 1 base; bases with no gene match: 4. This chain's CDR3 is CASSPRDRVENTEAFF. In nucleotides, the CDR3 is TGTGCCAGCTCACCACGGGACAGGGTAGAGAACACTGAAGCTTTCTTT.